Each of the 7 T cell receptor beta chains below was sequenced from the same sample in a study of blood T cell repertoires in COVID-19. Libraries were prepared by immunoSEQ multiplex PCR; TCRdb keeps only in-frame clonotypes and omits some of them. The table shows about 84,000 clones, with 70% to 90% occurring only once. The material sequenced was peripheral blood. The receptor source for this set is a man older than 75 with active or convalescent COVID-19.

This chain uses TRBV18 with TRBJ2-7; 7 bases are shared with TRBD1. With V trimmed by 3 bases and J by 3 bases, 17 bases remained unmatched. This CDR3 contains 18 residues. CDR1 and CDR2 (germline): KGHSH, LQKENI. The CDR3 DNA reads TGTGCCAGCTCACCTCCTAGGGCTCCAGGGGGACCAAACTACGAGCAGTACTTC. This translates into CASSPPRAPGGPNYEQYF.

This rearrangement joins TRBV11-2 to TRBJ1-1; possibly TRBD1 for D (5 bases). This CDR3 has 14 amino acids. Germline values: CDR1 SGHAT, CDR2 FQNNGV. Trimming cost V 2 bases and J 4 bases, with 11 bases left between them. The CDR3 sequence: CASSLTQGGTEAFF. The CDR3 coding sequence is TGTGCCAGCAGCTTAACGCAGGGTGGCACTGAAGCTTTCTTT.

The rearrangement links TRBV4-3 to TRBJ2-1; D gene uncertain. CDR3 length: 13 amino acids. In germline, CDR1 is LGHNA, CDR2 YSLEER. V was cut by 6 bases and J by 5 bases, with 11 bases left in between. The CDR3 bases are TGCGCCAGCAGTTCCGGTCGAGACAATGAGCAGTTCTTC. Translation: CASSSGRDNEQFF.

The chain combines TRBV28 with TRBJ2-1; tentatively, D is TRBD2 (5 bases). Trimming stripped 6 bases from V and 0 bases from J, with 9 bases between. The CDR3 is made up of 14 amino acids. Germline-derived CDR1 and CDR2 are MDHEN and SYDVKM. CDR3 sequence: CASRVASSYNEQFF. CDR3 in DNA: TGTGCCAGCAGGGTAGCGAGCTCCTACAATGAGCAGTTCTTC.

The genes are TRBV9 and TRBJ1-1; D is uncertain. From germline, CDR1 is SGDLS and CDR2 YYNGEE. The CDR3 loop spans 13 amino acids. V gave up 0 bases and J gave up 1 base, with 4 bases separating them. The CDR3 nucleotides are TGTGCCAGCAGCGTAGCAGAGAACACTGAAGCTTTCTTT. Protein: CASSVAENTEAFF.

In DNA form, the CDR3 reads TGTGCCAGCAGCCAAGATCAGGGGGAGCGGGCCTACGAGCAGTACTTC. Amino acid sequence: CASSQDQGERAYEQYF. V usage is TRBV4-2 and J usage is TRBJ2-7; D may be TRBD1 (7 bases). CDR3 length equals 16 residues. Germline CDR1 is LGHNA and CDR2 is YNFKEQ. The V end was cut by 0 bases, the J end by 2 bases, with 14 bases between.

This clone was counted a few times. V usage is TRBV6-2 or TRBV6-3 and J usage is TRBJ2-3, with TRBD1 as a possible D gene (6 bases). The germline V gene has CDR1 MNHEY and CDR2 SVGEGT. Trimming cost V 2 bases and J 2 bases, with 14 bases left between them. The CDR3 runs to 16 residues. The CDR3 loop reads CASSYGGLSNTDTQYF. CDR3 bases: TGTGCCAGCAGTTACGGGGGCCTGTCAAACACAGATACGCAGTATTTT.